The subject of this entry is one T cell receptor (beta chain). The germline CDR1 and CDR2 sequences are LNHDA and SQIVND (reference sequence). The V end was cut by 3 bases, the J end by 8 bases, with 13 bases between. The CDR3 covers 13 residues. Sequencing used immunoSEQ multiplex PCR; TCRdb keeps in-frame clones, though not all of them. Here the sample spans around 100,000 clones, approximately 79% being singletons. The data belong to a study of fetal regulatory T cell absence and autoimmunity. The source material was pancreas tissue. The sequence was obtained from a male donor with IPEX syndrome. This chain uses TRBV19 with TRBJ1-1; the D gene is possibly TRBD1 (6 bases). As DNA, the CDR3 is TGTGCCAGTAGTATTTCAGGGGCCCCCGAAGCTTTCTTT. Translating gives CASSISGAPEAFF.